These T cell receptor beta chains were read from a single sample in a study of blood T cell repertoires in COVID-19. This table comes from immunoSEQ multiplex PCR, and its TCRdb copy is limited to in-frame clones, with some not included. The table lists tens of thousands of clones, 82% of them singletons. The sequenced sample was peripheral blood. The receptors were gathered from a woman aged 80 or over with acute or convalescent COVID-19. CDR3s include the opening cysteine and the closing phenylalanine or tryptophan. Each record gives: J gene, D gene, clone size, V gene, CDR3 protein, CDR3 DNA. A D gene is named only where the DNA matches it firmly. Clone size appears in some rows only: once, few, many, or a class for an expanded clone.

>TRBJ1-2|NA|NA|TRBV7-2
CASSPQLPTGNYGYTF
TGTGCCAGCAGCCCACAACTCCCCACAGGGAACTATGGCTACACCTTC
>TRBJ2-5|NA|NA|TRBV28
CASSPRVVPRQETQYF
TGTGCCAGCAGTCCCCGGGTGGTGCCTCGACAAGAGACCCAGTACTTC
>TRBJ1-4|TRBD1|NA|TRBV27
CASSSTGHNEKLFF
TGTGCCAGCAGTTCGACAGGGCATAATGAAAAACTGTTTTTT
>TRBJ1-1|NA|NA|TRBV3-1/TRBV3-2
CASSQGQNTEAFF
TGTGCCAGCAGCCAGGGCCAGAACACTGAAGCTTTCTTT
>TRBJ2-7|NA|NA|TRBV7-2
CASSLDYGKEQYF
TGTGCCAGCAGCTTAGACTATGGAAAAGAGCAGTACTTC
>TRBJ1-4|TRBD1|NA|TRBV6-6
CASSPGTGEKLFF
TGTGCCAGCAGCCCCGGGACAGGTGAAAAACTGTTTTTT
>TRBJ1-1|NA|NA|TRBV19
CASSTRYTEAFF
TGTGCCAGTAGTACGCGGTACACTGAAGCTTTCTTT
>TRBJ1-1|TRBD1|NA|TRBV5-5
CASSYTGDTEAFF
TGTGCCAGCAGCTACACAGGGGACACTGAAGCTTTCTTT
>TRBJ1-2|NA|once|TRBV7-2
CASSTVPKSTYGYTF
TGTGCCAGCAGCACGGTCCCGAAAAGCACCTATGGCTACACCTTC
>TRBJ1-4|NA|NA|TRBV3-1/TRBV3-2
CASSPQSGTRTEKLFF
TGTGCCAGCAGCCCTCAGTCGGGGACAAGAACTGAAAAACTGTTTTTT
>TRBJ2-5|NA|NA|TRBV6-5
CASSRWSGETQYF
TGTGCCAGCAGTCGTTGGTCGGGAGAGACCCAGTACTTC
>TRBJ1-1|NA|NA|TRBV11-2
CASSLGVNTEAFF
TGTGCCAGCAGCTTAGGCGTGAACACTGAAGCTTTCTTT
>TRBJ2-2|TRBD1|NA|TRBV24-1
CATSDPGTGNTGELFF
TGTGCCACCAGTGACCCCGGGACAGGGAACACCGGGGAGCTGTTTTTT
>TRBJ1-3|NA|NA|TRBV9
CASSAHGQLSGNTIYF
TGTGCCAGCAGCGCTCATGGACAACTCTCTGGAAACACCATATATTTT
>TRBJ1-4|NA|NA|TRBV2
CARTPRPQPHEKLFF
TGTGCCAGGACACCAAGACCCCAGCCGCATGAAAAACTGTTTTTT
>TRBJ1-4|TRBD1|NA|TRBV19
CASSKQGVREKLFF
TGTGCCAGTAGTAAACAGGGGGTTCGCGAAAAACTGTTTTTT
>TRBJ1-1|NA|NA|TRBV5-1
CASSLQGVMGNTEAFF
TGCGCCAGCAGCCTACAGGGAGTGATGGGGAACACTGAAGCTTTCTTT
>TRBJ2-3|NA|NA|TRBV5-1
CASSSTGTDTQYF
TGCGCCAGCAGCTCCACTGGCACAGATACGCAGTATTTT
>TRBJ2-7|NA|once|TRBV24-1
CATSDTSRLSGQYF
TGTGCCACCAGTGACACCTCACGCCTGTCCGGGCAGTACTTC
>TRBJ2-6|NA|once|TRBV27
CASSFLASGANVLTF
TGTGCCAGCAGTTTCCTAGCATCCGGGGCCAACGTCCTGACTTTC
>TRBJ1-3|TRBD1|NA|TRBV5-1
CASSPSGGSGNTIYF
TGCGCCAGCAGCCCTTCAGGGGGCTCTGGAAACACCATATATTTT
>TRBJ1-2|NA|NA|TRBV5-5
CASSLDLLGGYGYTF
TGTGCCAGCAGCTTGGACTTGCTGGGGGGATATGGCTACACCTTC